This record looks at one T cell receptor beta chain sequence and its context. This sample was included in a study of technical replicates of blood from several donors. CDR1 MNHEY and CDR2 SVGAGI come from the germline V gene. V dropped 5 bases and J dropped 7 bases, with 12 bases sitting between them. CDR3 length: 14 amino acids. Some clones are missing from TCRdb's copy, which holds only in-frame ones; the method was immunoSEQ multiplex PCR. The profile shows 55,000 to 75,000 clones, approximately 94% of them singletons. The rearrangement uses TRBV6-5 and TRBJ1-6, with unresolved D. The sequenced material came from PBMCs. This TCR was recovered from a human donor in good health. Some clones in this sample may be carry-over from other donors' samples. The CDR3 region is CASSRSWPNSPLHF. The CDR3 DNA sequence: TGTGCCAGCAGTCGCTCCTGGCCCAATTCACCCCTCCACTTT.